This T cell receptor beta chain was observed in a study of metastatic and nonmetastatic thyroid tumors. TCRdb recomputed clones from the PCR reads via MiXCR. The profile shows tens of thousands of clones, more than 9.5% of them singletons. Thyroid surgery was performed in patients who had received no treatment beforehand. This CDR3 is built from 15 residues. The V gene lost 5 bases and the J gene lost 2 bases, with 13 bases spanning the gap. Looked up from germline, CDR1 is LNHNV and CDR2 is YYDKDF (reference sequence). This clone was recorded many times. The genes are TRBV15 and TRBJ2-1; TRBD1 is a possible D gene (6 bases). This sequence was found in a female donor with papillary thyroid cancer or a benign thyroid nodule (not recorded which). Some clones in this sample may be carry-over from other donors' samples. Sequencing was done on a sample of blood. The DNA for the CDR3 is TGTGCCACCAGCCAAGGACAGCGCCCCTACAATGAGCAGTTCTTC. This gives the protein CATSQGQRPYNEQFF.